This TCR beta chain derives from a study of CD8 T cell repertoires and HIV-1 epitope variants. Whole-study context: Enriched T cells were co-cultured with equal numbers of autologous T cell-negative antigen-presenting cells. An approximately 11-day culture received IL-2, IL-7 and IL-15 on days 3 and 7.

CDR3 length: 17 amino acids. V was cut by 6 bases and J by 10 bases, with 28 bases left in between. Germline V lookup: CDR1 SEHNR, CDR2 FQNEAQ (reference sequence). Survey-depth immunoSEQ sequencing covered TCR beta CDR3 regions. Using immunoSEQ multiplex PCR, the repertoire was profiled, and TCRdb retains in-frame clones only, with some absent. The table includes under 100,000 clones, over 70% detected once. A remark on this clone: Antigen unknown.

Study results and limitations: Some ten antigen-specific TCR beta clonotypes were found; roughly 6 seemed cross-reactive to variants.

V is TRBV7-9 and J is TRBJ2-1, with D perhaps TRBD1 or TRBD2 (6 bases each). Input material: uncultured baseline CD8+ T cells from peripheral blood mononuclear cells (PBMCs). The source of this sequence is a male donor with HIV. The CDR3 is CASSQLGPEGGLWEQFF. The CDR3 coding sequence is TGTGCCAGCAGTCAGTTGGGGCCTGAGGGGGGCCTTTGGGAGCAGTTCTTC.